This T cell receptor (beta chain) is from a study of early T cells in non-severe SARS-CoV-2 infection. On the study more broadly: Chains were not paired, and sequencing was done on bulk RNA from unsorted whole blood.

Study-wide results and limits: Clonotype matching in VDJdb favored anti-spike CD8 responses and did not capture private and CD4 specificities.

A few counts support this clonotype. Its antigen is unknown. The V end lost 2 bases, the J end lost 7 bases, and 6 bases lay between the germline ends. The CDR3 consists of 13 residues. In the library, individual cDNA molecules carried attached unique molecular identifiers. TCRdb reanalysed the 5' RACE reads using MiXCR and keeps one entry per CDR3 protein. The repertoire holds more than 40,000 distinct CDR3 sequences, with 5% to 5.5% as singletons. The chain has TRBV12-3 or TRBV12-4 and TRBJ1-6, with D perhaps TRBD1 (5 bases). The sample was whole blood, taken at baseline. This sequence was found in an adult who was a healthcare worker with PCR-confirmed SARS-CoV-2 infection or an uninfected control (not recorded which). CDR3 amino acids: CASSLKGNSPLHF. The CDR3 region has the DNA TGTGCCAGCAGTTTAAAGGGGAATTCACCCCTCCACTTT.